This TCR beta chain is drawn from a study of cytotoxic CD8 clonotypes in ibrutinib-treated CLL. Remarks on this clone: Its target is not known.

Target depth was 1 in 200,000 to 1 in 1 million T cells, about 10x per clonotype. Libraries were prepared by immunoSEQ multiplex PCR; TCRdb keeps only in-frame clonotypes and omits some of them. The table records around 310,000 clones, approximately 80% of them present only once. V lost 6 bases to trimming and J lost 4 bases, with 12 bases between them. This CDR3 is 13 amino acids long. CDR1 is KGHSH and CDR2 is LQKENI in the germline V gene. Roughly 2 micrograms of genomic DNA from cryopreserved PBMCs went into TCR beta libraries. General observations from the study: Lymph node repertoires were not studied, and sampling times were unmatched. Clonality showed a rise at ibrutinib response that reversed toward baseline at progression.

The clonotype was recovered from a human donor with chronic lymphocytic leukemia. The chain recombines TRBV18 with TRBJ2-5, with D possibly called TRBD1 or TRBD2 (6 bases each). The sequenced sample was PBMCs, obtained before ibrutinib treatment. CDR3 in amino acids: CASSRQEGETQYF. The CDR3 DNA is TGTGCCAGCTCTCGACAGGAGGGAGAGACCCAGTACTTC.